The present TCR beta chain was sequenced within a study of shared clonotypes between healthy human individuals (dated by TCRdb to 2020 to 2022). Concerning the study at large: The cohort included three men and a couple of women between 18 and 49 years of age. Per donor, three plates each were used for CD4 naive and CD4 memory, two for CD8 naive, and one for CD8 memory. Blood TCR repertoires of roughly five healthy adults were deeply sequenced to estimate repertoire size and the extent of clonotype sharing between individuals. Libraries were prepared and TCR repertoires were sequenced by different laboratories using diverse techniques, in order to increase sequencing depth and limit assay-specific biases. Each donor's leukapheresis produced roughly between roughly 0.85 and 10 billion PBMCs.

CD8 naive samples were obtained by positive selection for CCR7 among CD45RO-negative cells, yielding a CD45RA+CCR7+ population from which TemRA cells were excluded. The donors were healthy, HIV-negative adults with no recently reported acute infections or vaccinations. All donors were Caucasian adults living in Nashville, Tennessee, USA. Blood was collected by leukapheresis, and PBMCs were isolated by Ficoll-Histopaque density gradient centrifugation and then cryopreserved in liquid nitrogen vapor phase. Analytical flow cytometry was used to check the purity and quantity of every magnetically sorted T cell population. Each sorted fraction had its genomic DNA isolated and then quantified by UV absorbance on a Nanodrop 2000c. Reading from cysteine to phenylalanine, the CDR3 counts 13 amino acids. Solely the CDR3 DNA is kept, with 39 bases framed from the first base. Trimming at the junction amounts to 4 bases on V and 3 bases on J, and the germline ends lie 9 bases apart. Via the germline V gene (reference sequence), CDR1 is MNHEY and CDR2 SMNVEV.

Worth noting for this clone: Its antigen is not yet known. Base qualities are not at hand, and no much larger clone is one base apart.

Using the deep immunoSEQ assay, TCR CDR3 regions were amplified from genomic DNA by multiplex PCR. Extracted genomic DNA from each cell subset was distributed evenly across all wells of several immunoSEQ 96-well plates, and each plate was treated as a replicate. Each replicate PCR for sorted subsets received 150 to 250 ng genomic DNA, equal to tens of thousands of T cell genomes. Purified libraries were quantified with a Qubit 3.0 fluorometer, sized on a Bioanalyzer 2100, and re-quantified with the KAPA Library Quantification kit. Each immunoSEQ 96-well plate was sequenced on its own single-read 150-cycle Illumina NextSeq 550 flow cell. The authors' analysis ran thus. The immunoSEQ output contained only junctional sequences without quality scores, so filtering could not match that applied to full-length reads. To assign V/J genes and CDR3, sequences were annotated using PyIR, a Python wrapper for IgBLAST v1.9, with IMGT germline references. Any read was removed if the V/J assignment was weak (E-value above 1e-6), the CDR3 was missing, or the read contained stop codons, out-of-frame junctions, or ambiguous translated residues. V3J clonotypes were defined as sequences sharing an identical inferred V gene, J gene, and CDR3 amino acid sequence. Percentage overlap between repertoires was calculated by dividing the number of shared unique clonotypes by the size of the smaller repertoire. Three approaches were used to assess repertoire richness: RTK rarefaction, the Chao1 estimator, and Recon v2.1 estimates of unobserved clonotypes. OLGA was used to compute generation probabilities for all TCRbeta clonotypes that the gDNA method yielded from a handful of donors. The table comes from immuneACCESS by way of TCRdb, which keeps in-frame sequences with V and J called. Part of the clones is missing from these tables; in studies checked, under half for an unresolved V gene and the rest for unknown reasons. Clone size and V and J calls were adopted from that table, with D and trimming inferred from the DNA. For this sample the table gives 800,000 or so clones, of which around 96% were detected only once. The ten top clones hold less than 0.25% of the sample.

Results and caveats for the whole study, not just this receptor: Based on pairwise subsampling, the degree of clonotype sharing among donors was expected to be affected by sequencing depth. Incomplete sequencing was indicated by rarefaction of sorted-subset datasets, despite the large sequencing depth. Clonotypes shared by all four sorted-subset donors showed higher generation probabilities than non-shared clonotypes. Sharing across a handful of donors was observed for around 4.8% of naive CD4, 3.5% of naive CD8, over 2% of memory CD4, and roughly 0.43% of memory CD8 clonotypes. Naive subsets generally had larger estimated clonotype richness than memory subsets did. Only blood was sampled, and tissue TCR repertoires likely differ from those in blood. Because the study included only a small number of donors, the genetic and exposure-history diversity represented was limited.

Material: naive CD8+ T cells sorted from blood. The cell subset or site label, as the study defines it: CD45RA+CCR7+. The sequence was collected from a man aged 30 to 45 in good health. The rearrangement joined TRBV27 to TRBJ2-5; a confident D gene designation cannot be given. The CDR3 region has the sequence CASSWLNEETQYF. The base sequence is TGTGCCAGCAGTTGGTTAAACGAAGAGACCCAGTACTTC.